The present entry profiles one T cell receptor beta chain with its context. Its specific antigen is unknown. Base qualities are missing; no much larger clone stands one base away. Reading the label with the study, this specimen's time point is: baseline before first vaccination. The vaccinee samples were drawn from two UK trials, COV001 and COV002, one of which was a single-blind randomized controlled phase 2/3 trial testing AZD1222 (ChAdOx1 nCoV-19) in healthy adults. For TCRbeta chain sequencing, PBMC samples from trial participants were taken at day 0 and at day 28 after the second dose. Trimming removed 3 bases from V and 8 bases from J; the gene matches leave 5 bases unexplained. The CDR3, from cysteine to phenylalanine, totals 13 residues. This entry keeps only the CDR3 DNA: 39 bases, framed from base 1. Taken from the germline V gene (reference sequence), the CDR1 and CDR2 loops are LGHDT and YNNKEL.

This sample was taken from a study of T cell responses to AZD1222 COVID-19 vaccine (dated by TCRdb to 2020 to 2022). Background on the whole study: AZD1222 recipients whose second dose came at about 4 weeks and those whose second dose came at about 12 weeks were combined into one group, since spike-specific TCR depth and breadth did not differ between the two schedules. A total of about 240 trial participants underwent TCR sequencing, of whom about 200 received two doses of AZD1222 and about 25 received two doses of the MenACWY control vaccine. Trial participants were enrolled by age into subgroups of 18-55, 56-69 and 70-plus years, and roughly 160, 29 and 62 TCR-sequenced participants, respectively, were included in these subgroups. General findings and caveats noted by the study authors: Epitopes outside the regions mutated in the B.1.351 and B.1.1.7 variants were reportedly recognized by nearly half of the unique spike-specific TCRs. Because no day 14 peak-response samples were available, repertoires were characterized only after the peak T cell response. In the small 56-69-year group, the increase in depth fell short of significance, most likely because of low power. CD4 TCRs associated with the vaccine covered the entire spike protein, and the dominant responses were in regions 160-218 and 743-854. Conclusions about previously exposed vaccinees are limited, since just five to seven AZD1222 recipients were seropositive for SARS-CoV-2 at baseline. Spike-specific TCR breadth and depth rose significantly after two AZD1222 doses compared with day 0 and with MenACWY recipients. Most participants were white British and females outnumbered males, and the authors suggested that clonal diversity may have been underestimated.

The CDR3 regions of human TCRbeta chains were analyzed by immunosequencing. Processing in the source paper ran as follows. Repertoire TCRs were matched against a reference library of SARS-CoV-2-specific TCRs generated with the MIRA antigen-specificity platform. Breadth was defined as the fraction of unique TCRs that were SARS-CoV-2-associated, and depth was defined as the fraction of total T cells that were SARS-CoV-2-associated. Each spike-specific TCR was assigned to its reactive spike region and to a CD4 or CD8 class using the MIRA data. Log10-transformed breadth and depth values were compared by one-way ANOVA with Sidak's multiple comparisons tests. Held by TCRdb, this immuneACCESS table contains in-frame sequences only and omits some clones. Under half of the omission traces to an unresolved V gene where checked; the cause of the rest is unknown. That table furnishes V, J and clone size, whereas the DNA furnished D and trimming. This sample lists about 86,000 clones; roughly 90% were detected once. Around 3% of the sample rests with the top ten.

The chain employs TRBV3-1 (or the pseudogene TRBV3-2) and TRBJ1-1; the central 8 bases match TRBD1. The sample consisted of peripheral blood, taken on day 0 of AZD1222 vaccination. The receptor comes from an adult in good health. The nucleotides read TGTGCCAGCAGCCACCCAGGGGGCCCCGAAGCTTTCTTT. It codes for CASSHPGGPEAFF.